This T cell receptor beta chain emerged from a study of neurological immune-mediated disorders. The CDR3 runs to 18 residues. The team produced cDNA through 5'RACE using 10-nucleotide random UMIs. TCRdb re-derived calls from the 5' RACE reads in MiXCR, one entry per CDR3 protein. Among 55,000 to 70,000 distinct CDR3 sequences, roughly 10% were seen once, and the ten largest hold 1.5% to 2%. This clonotype was counted ten times or more. The source of this sequence is a man aged 60 to 75 in good health. Specimen: PBMCs. The J gene is TRBJ1-5, the V gene TRBV21-1; no check of the table's D call, TRBD1, against the DNA was made. TRBV21-1 is noted as a pseudogene. CDR3 sequence (DNA): TGTGCCAGCAGCAAAAAAGGAAGGGGGTACTATAGCAATCAGCCCCAGCATTTT. Amino acids: CASSKKGRGYYSNQPQHF.